This entry concerns a single T cell receptor beta chain. Profiling relied on immunoSEQ multiplex PCR, and the TCRdb table lists in-frame clones only, not all of them. The sample includes some 320,000 clones, 75% to 90% seen only once; the top ten take approximately 5.5%. CDR1 is MNHNS and CDR2 is SASEGT in the germline V gene. Trimming cost V 2 bases and J 0 bases, with 7 bases left between them. The CDR3 is 14 residues long. Participants were placed into cohorts based on the clinical history they reported. This entry belongs to a study of blood T cell repertoires in COVID-19. About the research overall: The origin of the acute and convalescent COVID-19 samples was the United States, Italy and Spain.

This TCR was sampled from a man aged 55 to 70 who had recovered from COVID-19. The rearrangement joins TRBV6-1 to TRBJ2-5; D not resolved. Sequenced: PBMCs or T cells enriched from blood (not recorded which). The CDR3 protein is CASSERLYQETQYF. In nucleotides, the CDR3 is TGTGCCAGCAGTGAACGGTTGTACCAAGAGACCCAGTACTTC.